These 30 T cell receptor beta chains originate from one sample sequenced in a study of PD-1 blockade in classical Hodgkin lymphoma. The protocol was immunoSEQ multiplex PCR, while the TCRdb copy is restricted to in-frame clones and leaves out a portion. The data show 17,000 or so clones, roughly 90% seen once. Time point meaning: newly diagnosed, previously untreated cHL patient sample. Sequenced material: peripheral blood mononuclear cells (PBMCs). The receptors derive from a human donor with classical Hodgkin lymphoma.

The CDR3 region has the DNA TGTGCCAGCAGCGAAGCGGGAGGGCCCAATGAGCAGTTCTTC. Its translation is CASSEAGGPNEQFF. V gene TRBV28 combines with J gene TRBJ2-1; TRBD2 aligns across 10 bases. Germline V gives CDR1 MDHEN, CDR2 SYDVKM. V lost 6 bases, J lost 6 bases, and 5 bases stayed unmatched. The CDR3 has 14 amino acids.

This clone was seen just once. The CDR3 sequence: CASKATLNTEAFF. The CDR3 region has the DNA TGTGCCAGCAAGGCCACTCTGAACACTGAAGCTTTCTTT. The J gene is TRBJ1-1, the V gene TRBV28; D remains ambiguous. Germline V gene data show CDR1 as MDHEN and CDR2 as SYDVKM. This CDR3 has 13 residues. V lost 7 bases to trimming and J lost 0 bases, with 9 bases between them.

The rearrangement links TRBV5-1 to TRBJ2-3, with D uncertain. V lost 1 base to trimming and J lost 0 bases, with 6 bases between them. The CDR3 length is 14 residues. The V gene's germline CDR1 is SGHRS and CDR2 YFSETQ. CDR3 loop: CASSLTDSTDTQYF. Here the CDR3 DNA reads TGCGCCAGCAGCTTGACAGACAGCACAGATACGCAGTATTTT.

This clone was seen only once. This chain joins TRBV21-1 and TRBJ1-4. TRBV21-1 corresponds to a pseudogene. The CDR3 runs 11 residues. The CDR3 DNA reads as TGTGCCAGCAGCAGGGGTTTTGGTCTGTTTTTT. Its translation: CASSRGFGLFF.

The chain has TRBV6-4 and TRBJ1-5, with 9 bases matching TRBD1. V was pared by 0 bases and J by 6 bases, with 6 bases of the junction left unmatched. The germline gives CDR1 MRHNA, CDR2 SNTAGT. The CDR3 extends over 16 amino acids. Here the CDR3 reads CASSDSLGQGGQPQHF. CDR3 DNA: TGTGCCAGCAGTGACTCGTTGGGACAGGGAGGTCAGCCCCAGCATTTT.

The genes are TRBV25-1 and TRBJ1-2, with a possible D match to TRBD1 (5 bases). V was pared by 3 bases and J by 4 bases, with 12 bases between. The CDR3 is 14 residues long. The germline gives CDR1 MGHDK, CDR2 SYGVNS. CDR3 in amino acids: CASSDGDSLYGYTF. CDR3 in DNA: TGTGCCAGCAGTGATGGAGACAGTCTCTATGGCTACACCTTC.

The CDR3 region has the DNA TGTGCCAGCAGTTTTACGCGCCAGACCCAGTACTTC. Protein product: CASSFTRQTQYF. J is TRBJ2-5 and V is TRBV2; D uncertain. Trimming pared 5 bases from V and 6 bases from J, leaving 10 bases between. Germline CDR1 SNHLY, CDR2 FYNNEI. The CDR3 is 12 residues long.

This clone was recorded once. This rearrangement joins TRBV6-5 to TRBJ1-1; D is possibly TRBD1 (6 bases). The germline V gene has CDR1 MNHEY and CDR2 SVGAGI. The CDR3 consists of 13 residues. Trimming removed 8 bases from V and 4 bases from J, with 14 bases in between. Here the CDR3 DNA reads TGTGCCAGCGTACAACAGGGATCCACTGAAGCTTTCTTT. Its translation is CASVQQGSTEAFF.

To note about this clone: Germline is not matched at one junction end, which may reflect a read error. This rearrangement joins TRBV6-8 to TRBJ1-2; D is undetermined. This CDR3 is built from 8 residues. Germline V lookup: CDR1 MNHGY, CDR2 SAAAGT. The CDR3 sequence: CASRLPDF. As DNA, the CDR3 is TGTGCCAGCAGACTCCCCGACTTC.

J is TRBJ2-3 and V is TRBV10-1; TRBD2 agrees at 12 bases. CDR1 is WNHNN and CDR2 is SYGVQD in the germline V gene (reference sequence). The CDR3 is 16 amino acids. Trimming cost V 2 bases and J 2 bases; bases outside gene matches: 2. The CDR3 DNA follows: TGCGCCAGCAGTGAGGGACTAGCGGGGCTCACAGATACGCAGTATTTT. This translates into CASSEGLAGLTDTQYF.

V and J are TRBV25-1 and TRBJ2-7; TRBD1 aligns across 8 bases. Trimming at V came to 6 bases and at J to 6 bases, leaving 10 bases not matched to a gene. This CDR3 contains 14 residues. Germline CDR1 reads MGHDK; CDR2 reads SYGVNS. CDR3 amino acids: CASSPTPGQGEQYF. The DNA for the CDR3 is TGTGCCAGCAGCCCCACCCCAGGACAGGGCGAGCAGTACTTC.

This chain uses TRBV5-1 with TRBJ2-2; maybe TRBD1 (5 bases). The V end lost 6 bases, the J end lost 2 bases, and 14 bases lay between the germline ends. Germline CDR1 and CDR2: SGHRS and YFSETQ. This CDR3 spans 15 amino acids. The CDR3 DNA reads as TGCGCCAGCAATCAGGACACGACAAACACCGGGGAGCTGTTTTTT. Amino acids: CASNQDTTNTGELFF.

The rearrangement links TRBV6-5 to TRBJ2-1, with D possibly matching TRBD2 (6 bases). V was shortened by 11 bases and J by 7 bases, with 18 bases between the two germline ends. This CDR3 contains 13 residues. CDR1 and CDR2 from the germline V gene are MNHEY and SVGAGI. Here the CDR3 reads CASTGLAKNEQFF. Written as DNA, the CDR3 is TGTGCCTCAACCGGGCTAGCGAAGAATGAGCAGTTCTTC.

V gene TRBV29-1 combines with J gene TRBJ2-1; 15 bases agree with TRBD2. Trimming took 5 bases from V and 7 from J; bases not matched to a gene: 3. The CDR3 loop spans 14 amino acids. Germline lookup yields CDR1 SQVTM and CDR2 ANQGSEA. As DNA, the CDR3 is TGCAGCGTTCTTGGACTAGCGGGAGGGAATGAGCAGTTCTTC. It is translated as CSVLGLAGGNEQFF.

The chain is built from TRBV2 and TRBJ2-1, with D possibly matching TRBD2 (5 bases). The CDR3 runs to 12 residues. The V and J ends lost 8 bases and 8 bases respectively, with 13 bases between them. The germline V gene encodes CDR1 SNHLY and CDR2 FYNNEI. The CDR3 loop is CASGRGLDEQFF. CDR3 DNA: TGTGCCAGCGGTCGCGGGTTGGATGAGCAGTTCTTC.

This chain links TRBV5-4 with TRBJ1-2; D may be TRBD1 (5 bases). Per the germline V gene, CDR1 is SGHNT and CDR2 is YYREEE (reference sequence). This CDR3 contains 12 residues. The V end lost 4 bases, the J end lost 5 bases, and 9 bases lay between the germline ends. The CDR3 protein is CASSQEGYGYTF. The DNA of the CDR3 is TGTGCCAGCAGCCAGGAGGGGTATGGCTACACCTTC. The full variable domain, in which reference TRBV5-4 and TRBJ1-2 provide the parts outside the CDR3, is ETGVTQSPTHLIKTRGQQVTLRCSSQSGHNTVSWYQQALGQGPQFIFQYYREEENGRGNFPPRFSGLQFPNYSSELNVNALELDDSALYLCASSQEGYGYTFGSGTRLTVV.

V is TRBV19 and J is TRBJ2-2; D is undetermined. The CDR3 loop spans 17 amino acids. V was cut by 1 base and J by 0 bases, with 12 bases left in between. Germline V gene data show CDR1 as LNHDA and CDR2 as SQIVND (reference sequence). The CDR3 region is CASSIGSASANTGELFF. DNA for the CDR3: TGTGCCAGTAGTATAGGCTCAGCGTCCGCGAACACCGGGGAGCTGTTTTTT. Looking up the rest from reference TRBV19 and TRBJ2-2 gives the full variable domain: DGGITQSPKYLFRKEGQNVTLSCEQNLNHDAMYWYRQDPGQGLRLIYYSQIVNDFQKGDIAEGYSVSREKKESFPLTVTSAQKNPTAFYLCASSIGSASANTGELFFGEGSRLTVL.

The gene calls are TRBV25-1 and TRBJ2-3; D might be TRBD1 (6 bases). V lost 7 bases and J 3 bases, leaving 17 bases between the germline ends. Germline-derived CDR1 and CDR2 are MGHDK and SYGVNS. This CDR3 is 15 amino acids long. CDR3: CASTDRGIKTDTQYF. CDR3 sequence (DNA): TGTGCCAGCACCGATAGGGGGATTAAGACAGATACGCAGTATTTT.

The chain links TRBV18 to TRBJ1-2; D not resolved. Germline loops: CDR1 KGHSH, CDR2 LQKENI. V lost 0 bases to trimming and J lost 8 bases, with 19 bases between them. The CDR3 extends over 16 amino acids. CDR3 amino acids: CASSPPINGGREGYTF. In DNA, the CDR3 is TGTGCCAGCTCACCACCGATTAACGGAGGAAGAGAGGGCTACACCTTC.

The gene calls are TRBV25-1 and TRBJ1-1; the match to TRBD1 covers 8 bases. This CDR3 spans 13 amino acids. After removal of 8 bases from V and 4 bases from J, the junction contained 6 bases not matched to a gene. Germline V CDR1 and CDR2: MGHDK, SYGVNS. CDR3 sequence (DNA): TGTGCCAGCTCCGGACAGGGAGGCACTGAAGCTTTCTTT. It is translated as CASSGQGGTEAFF.

The chain has TRBV28 and TRBJ2-5; 8 bases are a match to TRBD2. Germline CDR1 reads MDHEN; CDR2 reads SYDVKM. The CDR3 sequence is 16 residues long. The trim removed 4 bases at V and 2 bases at J, leaving 9 bases unmatched. CDR3 in amino acids: CASSSYTSGSQETQYF. In DNA form, the CDR3 reads TGTGCCAGCAGTTCTTACACTAGCGGTAGTCAAGAGACCCAGTACTTC.

The chain uses TRBV10-1 and TRBJ2-7; 9 bases are shared with TRBD2. The CDR3 spans 15 residues. The V gene end was trimmed by 4 bases and the J gene end by 5 bases; junction bases not matched to a gene: 9. Germline lookup yields CDR1 WNHNN and CDR2 SYGVQD (reference sequence). CDR3 nucleotide sequence: TGCGCCAGCAGTGCCAGCGGGAGGCAGAGGAACGAGCAGTACTTC. Encoded protein: CASSASGRQRNEQYF.

The gene calls are TRBV11-3 and TRBJ2-1; tentatively, D is TRBD1 or TRBD2 (5 bases each). Deletions cut 0 bases from V and 0 bases from J, with 6 bases between. The CDR3 totals 15 residues. Germline V gene data show CDR1 as SGHNT and CDR2 as YENEEA. Here the CDR3 DNA reads TGTGCCAGCAGCTTAGAGGGGGACTCCTACAATGAGCAGTTCTTC. Protein sequence: CASSLEGDSYNEQFF.

The V and J genes are TRBV7-7 and TRBJ2-2; TRBD2 matches at 10 bases. The ends lost 2 bases at V and 5 bases at J; junction bases unmatched: 2. Germline CDR1 SSHAT, CDR2 FNYEAQ (reference sequence). This CDR3 spans 15 amino acids. This CDR3 reads CASSLLAGVTGELFF. In nucleotides, the CDR3 is TGTGCCAGCAGCTTACTAGCGGGAGTAACCGGGGAGCTGTTTTTT.

This chain uses TRBV6-6 with TRBJ1-4, with D perhaps TRBD1 (6 bases). Trimming took off 2 bases at V and 4 bases at J, with 11 bases between the two ends. The V gene's germline CDR1 is MNHNY and CDR2 SVGAGI (reference sequence). CDR3 length: 15 amino acids. Here the CDR3 reads CASSYRTDLNEKLFF. DNA for the CDR3: TGTGCCAGCAGTTACCGGACAGACCTTAATGAAAAACTGTTTTTT.

J is TRBJ2-7 and V is TRBV30, with 7 bases aligning to TRBD2. V shed 0 bases, J shed 3 bases, and the junction held 8 bases outside the gene matches. This CDR3 spans 15 amino acids. The germline CDR1 and CDR2 sequences are GTSNPN and SVGIG (reference sequence). In DNA, the CDR3 is TGTGCCTGGAGTGTTTGGGGGAGGGAACACTACGAGCAGTACTTC. It is translated as CAWSVWGREHYEQYF.

V and J are TRBV6-4 and TRBJ2-1; TRBD2 is a possible D gene (5 bases). From germline, CDR1 is MRHNA and CDR2 SNTAGT. Deletions cut 0 bases from V and 7 bases from J, with 10 bases between. The CDR3 contains 14 residues. The chain's CDR3 is CASSDSADWNEQFF. The DNA for the CDR3 is TGTGCCAGCAGTGACTCAGCGGACTGGAATGAGCAGTTCTTC.

This sequence joins TRBV10-3 and TRBJ1-5; D is undetermined. Trimming removed 3 bases from V and 0 bases from J, with 9 bases in between. The CDR3 has 15 residues. Germline assignment: CDR1 ENHRY and CDR2 SYGVKD. The CDR3 DNA reads as TGTGCCATCAGTGAAAGTATAGGTAGCAATCAGCCCCAGCATTTT. Encoded protein: CAISESIGSNQPQHF.

The chain joins TRBV5-4 to TRBJ1-1; 7 bases are shared with TRBD1. The junction had 7 bases not matched to a gene; V was cut back by 4 bases and J by 4 bases. Germline assignment: CDR1 SGHNT and CDR2 YYREEE (reference sequence). The CDR3 has 14 amino acids. The DNA for the CDR3 is TGTGCCAGCAGCCCAGGGGGAAGGGGCACTGAAGCTTTCTTT. It translates to CASSPGGRGTEAFF.

The CDR3 bases are TGCAGCGCCCAGTTGGGACCTAACACTGAAGCTTTCTTT. Translation gives CSAQLGPNTEAFF. V usage is TRBV29-1 and J usage is TRBJ1-1; D is perhaps TRBD1 (5 bases). The CDR3 is made up of 13 amino acids. V lost 7 bases and J lost 2, with 14 bases in between. Germline lookup yields CDR1 SQVTM and CDR2 ANQGSEA. The full variable domain, with the rest looked up from reference TRBV29-1 and TRBJ1-1, is SAVISQKPSRDICQRGTSLTIQCQVDSQVTMMFWYRQQPGQSLTLIATANQGSEATYESGFVIDKFPISRPNLTFSTLTVSNMSPEDSSIYLCSAQLGPNTEAFFGQGTRLTVV.